The subject of this entry is one TCR beta chain. Its antigen remains unknown. TCRdb re-derived calls from the 5' RACE reads in MiXCR, one entry per CDR3 protein. The sample records about 83,000 distinct CDR3 sequences, around an eighth being singletons. The data originate from a study of early T cells in non-severe SARS-CoV-2 infection. Turning to the study itself: The study sequenced bulk RNA from unsorted whole blood, with chains unpaired.

Findings and caveats of the study: Clonotype matching in VDJdb favored anti-spike CD8 responses and did not capture private and CD4 specificities.

CDR3 length: 13 amino acids. Per the germline V gene, CDR1 is SQVTM and CDR2 is ANQGSEA. Trimming removed 6 bases from V and 6 bases from J, with 17 bases in between. The chain has TRBV29-1 and TRBJ1-1; no clear D. The sample was whole blood. This TCR was recovered from an adult who was a healthcare worker with PCR-confirmed SARS-CoV-2 infection or an uninfected control (not recorded which). CDR3 protein: CSVKGEIKPEAFF. In DNA form, the CDR3 reads TGCAGCGTGAAGGGCGAGATAAAGCCTGAAGCTTTCTTT.